This T cell receptor (beta chain) is from a study of T cell repertoires in cytomegalovirus infection. Germline lookup yields CDR1 MNHEY and CDR2 SMNVEV (reference sequence). Trimming stripped 3 bases from V and 6 bases from J, with 14 bases between. This CDR3 region has 15 residues. In TCRdb, the reads were re-called with MiXCR into one record per CDR3 protein. Seen here are around 710,000 distinct CDR3 sequences, almost 30% observed once, and the top ten hold under 15%. Regarding this clonotype: Its target is not known.

The chain is built from TRBV27 and TRBJ1-4; the D gene is possibly TRBD1 (6 bases). The source is a human donor in good health (CMV status not recorded). Some clones in this sample may be carry-over from other donors' samples. This sample comprised cultured CD8+ T cells from PBMCs, obtained from culture after CMV antigen stimulation. CDR3 in DNA: TGTGCCAGCAGTTTTGGAGCAGGGGCGGATGAAAAACTGTTTTTT. This codes for CASSFGAGADEKLFF.